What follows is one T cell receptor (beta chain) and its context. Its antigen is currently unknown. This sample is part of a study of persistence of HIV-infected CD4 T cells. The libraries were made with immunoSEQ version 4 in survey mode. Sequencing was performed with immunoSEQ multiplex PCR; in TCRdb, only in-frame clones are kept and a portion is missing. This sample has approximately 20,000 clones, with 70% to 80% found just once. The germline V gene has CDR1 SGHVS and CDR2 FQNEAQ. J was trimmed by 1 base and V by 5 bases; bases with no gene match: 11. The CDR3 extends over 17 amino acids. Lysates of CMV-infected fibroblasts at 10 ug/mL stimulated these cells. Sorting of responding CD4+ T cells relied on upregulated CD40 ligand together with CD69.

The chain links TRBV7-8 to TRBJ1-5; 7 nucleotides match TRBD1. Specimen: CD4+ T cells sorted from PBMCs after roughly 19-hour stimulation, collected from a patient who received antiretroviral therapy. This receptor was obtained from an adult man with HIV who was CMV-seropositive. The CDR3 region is CASSQGGGAVSNQPQHF. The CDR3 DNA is TGTGCCAGCAGCCAGGGGGGTGGGGCAGTCAGCAATCAGCCCCAGCATTTT.